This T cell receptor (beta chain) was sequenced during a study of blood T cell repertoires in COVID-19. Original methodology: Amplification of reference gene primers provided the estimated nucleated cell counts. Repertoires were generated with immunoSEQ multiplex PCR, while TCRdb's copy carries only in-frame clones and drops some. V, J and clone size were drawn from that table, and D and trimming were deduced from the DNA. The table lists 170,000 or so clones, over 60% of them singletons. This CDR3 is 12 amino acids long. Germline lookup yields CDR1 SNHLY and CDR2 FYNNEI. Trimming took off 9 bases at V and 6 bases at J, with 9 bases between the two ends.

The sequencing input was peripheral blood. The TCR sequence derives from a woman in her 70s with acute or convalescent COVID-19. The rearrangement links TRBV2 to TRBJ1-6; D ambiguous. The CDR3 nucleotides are TGTGCCAGTGAAGACACTAATTCACCCCTCCACTTT. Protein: CASEDTNSPLHF.